The sequence of this T cell receptor (beta chain) was determined in a study of blood T cell repertoires in COVID-19. Background on the study: Samples representing acute and convalescent COVID-19 were sourced from the United States, Italy and Spain. In each case, the material was cDNA or gDNA derived from T cells, B-cell-depleted T cells, or PBMCs.

This clone was recorded many times. Assay: immunoSEQ multiplex PCR; the TCRdb copy retains only in-frame clones and omits some. Among roughly 100,000 clones listed, 87% were seen once. Source material: peripheral blood. The sequence derives from a man over 45 in a cohort sampled during active COVID-19.

The chain's CDR3 is CASSPPSGNSPLHF. DNA for the CDR3: TGTGCCAGCAGTCCCCCCTCAGGGAATTCACCCCTCCACTTT. The V call is TRBV5-6, the J call TRBJ1-6, with D perhaps TRBD1 (5 bases). Germline V gives CDR1 SGHDT, CDR2 YYEEEE. CDR3 length: 14 amino acids. The V gene lost 5 bases and the J gene lost 7 bases, with 13 bases spanning the gap.